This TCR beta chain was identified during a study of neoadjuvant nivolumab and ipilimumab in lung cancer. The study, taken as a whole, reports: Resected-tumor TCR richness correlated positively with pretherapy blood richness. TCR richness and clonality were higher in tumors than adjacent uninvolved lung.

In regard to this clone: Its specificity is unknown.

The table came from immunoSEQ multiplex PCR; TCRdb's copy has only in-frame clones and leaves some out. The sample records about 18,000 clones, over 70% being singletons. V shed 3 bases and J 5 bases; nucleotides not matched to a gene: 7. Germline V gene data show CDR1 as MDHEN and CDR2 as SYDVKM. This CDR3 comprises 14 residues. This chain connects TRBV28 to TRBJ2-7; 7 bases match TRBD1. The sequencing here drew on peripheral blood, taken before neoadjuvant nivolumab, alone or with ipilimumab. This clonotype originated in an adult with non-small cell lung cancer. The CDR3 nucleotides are TGTGCCAGCAGTTTTGCCAGGGGGATCCACGAGCAGTACTTC. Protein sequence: CASSFARGIHEQYF.